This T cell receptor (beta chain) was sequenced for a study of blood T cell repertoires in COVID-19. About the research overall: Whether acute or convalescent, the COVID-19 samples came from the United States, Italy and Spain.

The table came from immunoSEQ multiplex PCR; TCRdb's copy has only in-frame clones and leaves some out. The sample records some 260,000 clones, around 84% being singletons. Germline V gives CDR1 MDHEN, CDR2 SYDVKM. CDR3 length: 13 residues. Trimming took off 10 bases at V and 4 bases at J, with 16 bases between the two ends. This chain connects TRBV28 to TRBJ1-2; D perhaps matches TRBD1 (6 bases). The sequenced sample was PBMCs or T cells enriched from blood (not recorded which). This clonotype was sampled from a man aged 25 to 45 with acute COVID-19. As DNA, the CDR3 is TGTGCCACCCAAGGGGGGGATAGCTATGGCTACACCTTC. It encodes CATQGGDSYGYTF.